These 30 T cell receptor beta chains came from one sample sequenced in a study of read filtering for tumor transcriptome and immune sequencing. Molecular barcoded adaptors covering alpha/delta and beta/gamma chains were used on approximately 440 ng RNA. TCRdb processed the reads anew with MiXCR; each CDR3 protein has one entry. The table lists over 50,000 distinct CDR3 sequences, 15% to 25% of them singletons. The sample consisted of a population of CD138-negative cells sorted from bone marrow. These receptors all stem from a donor at least 40 years old with multiple myeloma.

With respect to this clonotype: This may be a read error, as it is one base from a much larger clone. This chain uses TRBV29-1 with TRBJ2-7; D is perhaps TRBD1 (6 bases). Trimming shortened V by 6 bases and J by 7 bases, and 13 bases separated the two germline ends. CDR1 and CDR2 (germline): SQVTM, ANQGSEA. The CDR3 loop spans 11 amino acids. CDR3 sequence: CSVNAGDEQYF. CDR3 DNA: TGCAGCGTCAATGCAGGGGATGAGCAGTACTTC.

This clonotype was counted a few times. This chain connects TRBV24-1 to TRBJ1-5, with 8 bases lining up with TRBD1. V shed 5 bases, J shed 9 bases, and the junction held 5 bases outside the gene matches. In germline, CDR1 is KGHDR, CDR2 SFDVKD. CDR3 length: 13 residues. The CDR3 sequence is CATSAAGGRPQHF. The DNA for the CDR3 is TGTGCCACCAGTGCCGCAGGGGGCAGGCCCCAGCATTTT.

The rearrangement uses TRBV2 and TRBJ2-3; TRBD1 aligns across 10 bases. The V gene's germline CDR1 is SNHLY and CDR2 FYNNEI. The CDR3 loop spans 14 amino acids. The junction had 4 bases not matched to a gene; V was cut back by 6 bases and J by 4 bases. The CDR3 sequence is CASSPGQGSDTQYF. CDR3 sequence (DNA): TGTGCCAGCAGCCCGGGACAGGGGTCAGATACGCAGTATTTT.

A single count supports this clonotype. Mismatch with germline at one junction end may stem from a read error. The rearrangement joins TRBV29-1 to TRBJ2-1; 9 bases match TRBD1. The CDR3 is 12 residues long. CDR1 SQVTM and CDR2 ANQGSEA come from the germline V gene. The DNA of the CDR3 is TGCTGCGTGGAGGGGGGACAGGGTGAGCAGTTCTTC. This translates into CCVEGGQGEQFF.

Comment on this clonotype: Relative to the germline gene, one junction end is altered; a read error may explain this. The chain couples TRBV6-1 to TRBJ2-2; D may be TRBD2 (6 bases). Germline CDR1 and CDR2: MNHNS and SASEGT. CDR3 size: 16 residues. The CDR3 DNA follows: TGTGCCAGCAGTGAAGTCAACCTCCTGAATACCGGGGGGCTGTTTTTT. Translating it yields CASSEVNLLNTGGLFF.

This clonotype was observed many times. The chain recombines TRBV20-1 with TRBJ2-1; D may be TRBD2 (6 bases). Germline-derived CDR1 and CDR2 are DFQATT and SNEGSKA (reference sequence). This CDR3 is built from 15 residues. Trimming left V 6 bases short and J 0 bases short, with 15 bases between. CDR3 in DNA: TGCAGTGCCAAGGGGACTTCGAGCTCCTACAATGAGCAGTTCTTC. Encoded protein: CSAKGTSSSYNEQFF.

This clonotype was counted a few times. This chain connects TRBV15 to TRBJ1-3, with unresolved D. Looked up from germline, CDR1 is LNHNV and CDR2 is YYDKDF (reference sequence). The CDR3 runs 12 residues. Trimming removed 0 bases at V and 6 bases at J, with 3 bases between. This chain's CDR3 is CATSRDQNTIYF. The DNA of the CDR3 is TGTGCCACCAGCAGAGACCAAAACACCATATATTTT.

This clonotype occurred many times. The rearrangement uses TRBV5-4 and TRBJ2-7; D not certain. In germline, CDR1 is SGHNT, CDR2 YYREEE (reference sequence). V was pared by 4 bases and J by 2 bases, with 13 bases between. CDR3 length equals 14 residues. The CDR3 reads CASSKADPAYEQYF. The CDR3, as DNA: TGTGCCAGCAGCAAGGCCGACCCTGCCTACGAGCAGTACTTC.

This rearrangement joins TRBV7-6 to TRBJ2-1, with D possibly TRBD2 on 5 matching bases. CDR3 size: 13 residues. The V end was cut by 5 bases, the J end by 7 bases, with 12 bases between. Germline values: CDR1 SGHVS, CDR2 FNYEAQ. The CDR3 loop reads CASSPGLHNEQFF. Written as DNA, the CDR3 is TGTGCCAGCAGCCCCGGACTCCATAATGAGCAGTTCTTC.

This chain joins TRBV7-2 and TRBJ2-7, with 10 bases identical to TRBD1. The CDR3 loop spans 15 amino acids. The germline V gene encodes CDR1 SGHTA and CDR2 FQGNSA. V dropped 7 bases and J dropped 6; count of bases not matched to a gene: 12. Here the CDR3 reads CASKTPGQGTREQYF. CDR3 coding DNA: TGTGCCAGCAAGACACCGGGACAGGGGACTCGCGAGCAGTACTTC.

This clonotype was found many times. This chain links TRBV14 with TRBJ2-1; 10 bases match TRBD1. CDR1 and CDR2 from the germline V gene are SGHDN and FVKESK. J gave up 7 bases and V 9 bases, and 12 bases lay outside the gene matches. This CDR3 comprises 15 residues. The CDR3 bases are TGTGCCAGTTTTCCCGCGGGACAGGGGAGAAATGAGCAGTTCTTC. This encodes CASFPAGQGRNEQFF.

This clonotype was counted ten times or more. The rearrangement joins TRBV20-1 to TRBJ2-3; no clear D gene. Trimming left V 5 bases short and J 6 bases short, with 18 bases between. The CDR3 contains 14 residues. Germline values: CDR1 DFQATT, CDR2 SNEGSKA (reference sequence). The CDR3 region is CSAPPEPPSDTQYF. Written as DNA, the CDR3 is TGCAGTGCTCCCCCCGAGCCTCCCTCGGATACGCAGTATTTT.

Note on this clonotype: Mismatch with germline at one junction end may stem from a read error. The chain employs TRBV29-1 and TRBJ2-4, with TRBD2 as a possible D gene (5 bases). CDR3 size: 12 residues. The germline V gene has CDR1 SQVTM and CDR2 ANQGSEA. CDR3: CSVEDLDWIVWF. The CDR3 coding sequence is TGCAGCGTTGAAGATCTGGACTGGATAGTATGGTTC. The full variable domain, its missing parts supplied by reference TRBV29-1 and TRBJ2-4, is SAVISQKPSRDICQRGTSLTIQCQVDSQVTMMFWYRQQPGQSLTLIATANQGSEATYESGFVIDKFPISRPNLTFSTLTVSNMSPEDSSIYLCSVEDLDWIVWFGAGTRLSVL.

To note about this clonotype: A much larger clone is a single base away; this may be a read error. Since no conserved phenylalanine or tryptophan closes the CDR3, a read error is the likely cause. This rearrangement joins TRBV5-4 to TRBJ2-3; TRBD1 aligns across 8 bases. Germline trimming cut 0 bases from V and 4 bases from J; bases unmatched to any gene: 1. This CDR3 is built from 14 residues. Germline-derived CDR1 and CDR2 are SGHNT and YYREEE (reference sequence). CDR3 coding DNA: TGTGCCAGCAGCTTGGAACAGGGGGCAGATACGCAGTATCTT. This gives the protein CASSLEQGADTQYL.

This clonotype showed up many times. The chain joins TRBV7-8 to TRBJ2-2, with TRBD1 identical over 9 bases. V dropped 5 bases and J dropped 7; count of bases not matched to a gene: 26. This CDR3 is built from 21 residues. Germline V gives CDR1 SGHVS, CDR2 FQNEAQ. The CDR3 reads CASSPRLKPGQGSINDGELFF. As DNA, the CDR3 is TGTGCCAGCAGCCCCAGGCTTAAGCCGGGACAGGGATCAATAAACGACGGGGAGCTGTTTTTT.

A remark on this clonotype: A much larger clone is a single base away; this may be a read error. The J gene is TRBJ1-6, the V gene TRBV12-3 or TRBV12-4; D is ambiguous. The germline V and J ends were trimmed by 1 base and 9 bases, with 13 bases remaining between them. This CDR3 has 15 amino acids. CDR3: CASSLGRVRSSPLHF. Here the CDR3 DNA reads TGTGCCAGCAGTTTAGGGAGGGTCAGGAGTTCACCCCTCCACTTT.

This clonotype is categorized as medium-sized. This chain joins TRBV14 and TRBJ2-1, with D perhaps matching TRBD1 or TRBD2 (5 bases each). Germline CDR1 reads SGHDN; CDR2 reads FVKESK. V lost 4 bases and J lost 6, with 16 bases in between. The CDR3 runs to 15 residues. CDR3 coding DNA: TGTGCCAGCAGCCCTTATTCCGGGACGACCAATGAGCAGTTCTTC. Its protein product is CASSPYSGTTNEQFF. Complete variable domain (other parts from reference TRBV14 and TRBJ2-1): EAGVTQFPSHSVIEKGQTVTLRCDPISGHDNLYWYRRVMGKEIKFLLHFVKESKQDESGMPNNRFLAERTGGTYSTLKVQPAELEDSGVYFCASSPYSGTTNEQFFGPGTRLTVL.

This clonotype was detected many times. The chain uses TRBV5-1 and TRBJ2-1; a possible D gene is TRBD1 (6 bases). CDR1 is SGHRS, CDR2 YFSETQ, per germline. This CDR3 comprises 15 residues. Trimming shortened V by 7 bases and J by 4 bases, and 18 bases separated the two germline ends. The CDR3 DNA is TGCGCCAGCGCAGAGGGGGTCAGCCCTTACAATGAGCAGTTCTTC. Protein sequence: CASAEGVSPYNEQFF.

The table lists this clonotype with many counts. V usage is TRBV30 and J usage is TRBJ2-2; D is ambiguous. The CDR3 is made up of 11 amino acids. V lost 7 bases and J lost 7, with 10 bases in between. Germline assignment: CDR1 GTSNPN and CDR2 SVGIG (reference sequence). The CDR3 reads CASGRVGELFF. CDR3 DNA: TGTGCCTCGGGCCGGGTCGGGGAGCTGTTTTTT.

On this clonotype: A much bigger clone sits one base away, suggesting this may be a read error. The J gene is TRBJ2-1, the V gene TRBV13, with 8 bases that match TRBD2. The V gene end was trimmed by 2 bases and the J gene end by 12 bases; junction bases not matched to a gene: 9. Germline V gene lookup returns CDR1 PRHDT and CDR2 FYEKMQ (reference sequence). The CDR3 runs to 14 residues. DNA of the CDR3: TGTGCCAGCAGCTTACTAGCGGGCCAACATGGGCAGTTCTTC. Amino acid sequence: CASSLLAGQHGQFF.

This clonotype was seen ten or more times. The chain employs TRBV12-3 or TRBV12-4 and TRBJ2-3; D possibly corresponds to TRBD2 (7 bases). V gave up 8 bases and J gave up 1 base, with 16 bases separating them. CDR3 length: 15 residues. CDR3 nucleotides: TGTGCCAGCTCCTTGGGGGGGCTGGGCACAGATACGCAGTATTTT. This codes for CASSLGGLGTDTQYF.

This clonotype was recorded a few times. The gene calls are TRBV12-3 or TRBV12-4 and TRBJ2-1, with D maybe TRBD1 (6 bases). V was trimmed by 6 bases and J by 10 bases, leaving 16 bases between them. The CDR3 has 13 amino acids. The CDR3, as DNA: TGTGCCAGCAGGGTAAACAGGGCCACGGAGCAGTTCTTC. Amino acids: CASRVNRATEQFF.

This clonotype came up a few times. The chain employs TRBV6-6 and TRBJ2-2; D not certain. The germline V gene has CDR1 MNHNY and CDR2 SVGAGI (reference sequence). Between the trimmed V and J ends, which lost 6 bases and 1 base, there was a span of 12 bases. CDR3 length: 15 amino acids. CDR3 sequence: CASSPRMQNTGELFF. The CDR3 DNA reads as TGTGCCAGCAGCCCGAGGATGCAGAACACCGGGGAGCTGTTTTTT.

This clonotype appeared many times. The chain is built from TRBV27 and TRBJ2-1, with 10 nucleotides matching TRBD2. V was pared by 6 bases and J by 9 bases, with 14 bases of the junction left unmatched. This CDR3 comprises 16 residues. The germline V gene encodes CDR1 MNHEY and CDR2 SMNVEV (reference sequence). In DNA form, the CDR3 reads TGTGCCAGCAGGGCTCAGAGTCTAGCGGGGGCCCTTGAGCAGTTCTTC. Residues: CASRAQSLAGALEQFF.

The chain carries TRBV27 and TRBJ2-1; 12 bases are shared with TRBD2. The CDR3 has 18 residues. V shed 5 bases and J 8 bases; nucleotides not matched to a gene: 16. The germline CDR1 and CDR2 sequences are MNHEY and SMNVEV (reference sequence). The CDR3 DNA follows: TGTGCCAGCAGTCCACTAGCGGGAGGTGACCCCATTGGGGATGAGCAGTTCTTC. Protein: CASSPLAGGDPIGDEQFF.

This clonotype was picked up many times. The genes are TRBV6-5 and TRBJ2-3, with D maybe TRBD2 (6 bases). CDR1 is MNHEY, CDR2 SVGAGI, per germline. This CDR3 spans 14 amino acids. Deletions cut 4 bases from V and 5 bases from J, with 13 bases between. For the CDR3, the DNA is TGTGCCAGCAGTTGGGGGGTTTCAGGAGATACGCAGTATTTT. Amino acids: CASSWGVSGDTQYF.

This clonotype was seen ten or more times. V is TRBV11-3 and J is TRBJ1-1; weak D call: TRBD1 (5 bases). This CDR3 has 15 amino acids. CDR1 and CDR2 from the germline V gene are SGHNT and YENEEA. V shed 3 bases and J shed 2 bases, with 13 bases lying between them. CDR3 DNA sequence: TGTGCCAGCAGCTTCCGGGGACGCACTAACACTGAAGCTTTCTTT. Amino acid sequence: CASSFRGRTNTEAFF.

In the case of this clonotype: With a much larger clone just one base away, this may be a read error. The rearrangement joins TRBV20-1 to TRBJ2-7; no firm D call. V lost 5 bases and J lost 6, with 17 bases in between. Per germline, CDR1 DFQATT and CDR2 SNEGSKA (reference sequence). CDR3 length equals 13 residues. The CDR3 region is CSAYFESEAEQYF. As DNA, the CDR3 is TGCAGTGCTTATTTTGAATCTGAGGCCGAGCAGTACTTC.

The table lists this clonotype with many counts. The DNA of the CDR3 is TGCGCCAGCAGCCCCGGGACAGGCCTGCAGGAGACCCAGTACTTC. This translates into CASSPGTGLQETQYF. The chain combines TRBV5-1 with TRBJ2-5; 8 bases are a match to TRBD1. From germline, CDR1 is SGHRS and CDR2 YFSETQ. This CDR3 region has 15 residues. The V gene end was trimmed by 4 bases and the J gene end by 5 bases; junction bases not matched to a gene: 10.

This clonotype was observed many times. The chain combines TRBV20-1 with TRBJ2-5; a weak D match, TRBD1 (6 bases). The ends were cut back, 5 bases at V and 1 base at J, with 11 bases in the middle. Germline lookup yields CDR1 DFQATT and CDR2 SNEGSKA (reference sequence). The CDR3 sequence is 13 residues long. The CDR3 DNA reads TGCAGTGCTCGGGACATTTTCCAAGAGACCCAGTACTTC. Translated, it gives CSARDIFQETQYF.